This record covers a single T cell receptor (beta chain). CDR1 and CDR2 from the germline V gene are SEHNR and FQNEAQ (reference sequence). The V gene end was trimmed by 1 base and the J gene end by 3 bases; junction bases not matched to a gene: 3. The CDR3 has 14 residues. Survey-level immunoSEQ sequencing profiled the TCR beta repertoire. Clones were read by immunoSEQ multiplex PCR, and TCRdb kept only the in-frame ones, dropping some. The sample holds under 65,000 clones; over 85% are singletons and the top ten take over 8.5%. Sequenced sample: PBMCs. The TCR comes from a middle-aged man with rheumatoid arthritis. The chain links TRBV7-9 to TRBJ2-7, with 7 bases lining up with TRBD1. The CDR3 here is CASSLDRQGYEQYF. The CDR3 DNA sequence: TGTGCCAGCAGCTTAGACCGACAGGGCTACGAGCAGTACTTC.